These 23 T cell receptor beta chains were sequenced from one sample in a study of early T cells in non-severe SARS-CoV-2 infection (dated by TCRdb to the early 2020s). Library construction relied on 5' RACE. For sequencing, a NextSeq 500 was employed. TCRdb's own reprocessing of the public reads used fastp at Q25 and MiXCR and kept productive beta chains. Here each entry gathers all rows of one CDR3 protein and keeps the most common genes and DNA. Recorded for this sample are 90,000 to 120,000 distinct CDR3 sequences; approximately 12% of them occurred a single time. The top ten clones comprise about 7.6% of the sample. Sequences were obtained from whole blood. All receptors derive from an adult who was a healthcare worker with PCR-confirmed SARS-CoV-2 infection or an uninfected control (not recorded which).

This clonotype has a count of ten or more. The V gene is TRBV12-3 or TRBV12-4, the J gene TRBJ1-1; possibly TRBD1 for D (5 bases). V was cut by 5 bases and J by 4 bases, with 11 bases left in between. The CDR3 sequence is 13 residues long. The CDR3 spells CASSPSGSTEAFF. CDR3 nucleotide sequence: TGTGCCAGCAGTCCTTCAGGGAGCACTGAAGCTTTCTTT.

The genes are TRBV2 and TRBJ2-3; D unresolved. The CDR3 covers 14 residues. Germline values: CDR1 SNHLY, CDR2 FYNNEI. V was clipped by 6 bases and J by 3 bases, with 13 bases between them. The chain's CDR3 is CASSADWGTDTQYF. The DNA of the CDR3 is TGTGCCAGCAGCGCTGACTGGGGTACAGATACGCAGTATTTT.

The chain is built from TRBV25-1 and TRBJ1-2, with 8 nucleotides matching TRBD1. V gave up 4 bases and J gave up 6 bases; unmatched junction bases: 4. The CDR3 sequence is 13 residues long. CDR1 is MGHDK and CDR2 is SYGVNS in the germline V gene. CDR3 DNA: TGTGCCAGCAGTGTCTCAGGGGGCGATGGCTACACCTTC. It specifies CASSVSGGDGYTF.

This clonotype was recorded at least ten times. CDR3 in DNA: TGCGAGGGGCTAGAAGGCTACGAGCAGTACTTC. Translation: CEGLEGYEQYF. V is TRBV3-2 and J is TRBJ2-7; the D call TRBD1 from the table was never checked on the DNA. TRBV3-2 is designated a pseudogene. CDR3 length: 11 amino acids.

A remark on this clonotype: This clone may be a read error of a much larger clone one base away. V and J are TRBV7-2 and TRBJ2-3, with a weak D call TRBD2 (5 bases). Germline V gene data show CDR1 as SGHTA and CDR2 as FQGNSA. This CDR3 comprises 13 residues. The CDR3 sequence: CVSSLLGADTQYF. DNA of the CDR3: TGTGTCAGCAGCTTACTAGGAGCCGATACGCAGTATTTT. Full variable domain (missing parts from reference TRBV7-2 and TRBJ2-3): GAGVSQSPSNKVTEKGKDVELRCDPISGHTALYWYRQSLGQGLEFLIYFQGNSAPDKSGLPSDRFSAERTGGSVSTLTIQRTQQEDSAVYLCVSSLLGADTQYFGPGTRLTVL.

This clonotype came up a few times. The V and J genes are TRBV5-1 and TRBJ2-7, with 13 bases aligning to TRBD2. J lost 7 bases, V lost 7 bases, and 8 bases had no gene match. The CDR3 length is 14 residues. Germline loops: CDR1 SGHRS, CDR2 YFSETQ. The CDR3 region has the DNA TGCGCCAGCGCAAGAGGACTAGCGGGAGCAGAGCAGTACTTC. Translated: CASARGLAGAEQYF. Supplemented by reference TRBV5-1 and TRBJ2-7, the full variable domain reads KAGVTQTPRYLIKTRGQQVTLSCSPISGHRSVSWYQQTPGQGLQFLFEYFSETQRNKGNFPGRFSGRQFSNSRSEMNVSTLELGDSALYLCASARGLAGAEQYFGPGTRLTVT.

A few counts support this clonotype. The CDR3 spells CASSVEREQFF. The CDR3 DNA sequence: TGTGCCAGCAGCGTAGAGAGGGAGCAGTTCTTC. The chain employs TRBV9 and TRBJ2-1, with unresolved D. CDR1 is SGDLS, CDR2 YYNGEE, per germline. V lost 0 bases to trimming and J lost 10 bases, with 5 bases between them. This CDR3 comprises 11 residues.

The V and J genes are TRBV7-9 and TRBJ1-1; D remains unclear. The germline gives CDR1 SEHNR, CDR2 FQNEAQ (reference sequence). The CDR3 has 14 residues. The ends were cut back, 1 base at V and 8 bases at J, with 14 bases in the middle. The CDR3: CASSLGVGGGEAFF. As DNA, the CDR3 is TGTGCCAGCAGCTTAGGGGTAGGCGGCGGCGAAGCTTTCTTT.

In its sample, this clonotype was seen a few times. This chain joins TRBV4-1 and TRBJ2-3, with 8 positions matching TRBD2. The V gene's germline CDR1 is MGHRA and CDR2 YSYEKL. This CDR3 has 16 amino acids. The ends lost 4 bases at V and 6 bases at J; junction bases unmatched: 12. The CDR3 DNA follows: TGCGCCAGCAGCCGCCTAGGACTAGCCGGCGGGGATACGCAGTATTTT. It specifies CASSRLGLAGGDTQYF.

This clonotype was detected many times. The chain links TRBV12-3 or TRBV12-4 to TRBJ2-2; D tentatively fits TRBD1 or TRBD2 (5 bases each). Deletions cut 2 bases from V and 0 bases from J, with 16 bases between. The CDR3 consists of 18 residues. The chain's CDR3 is CASSLYHPGRANTGELFF. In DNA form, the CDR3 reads TGTGCCAGCAGTTTATATCACCCGGGGCGCGCGAACACCGGGGAGCTGTTTTTT.

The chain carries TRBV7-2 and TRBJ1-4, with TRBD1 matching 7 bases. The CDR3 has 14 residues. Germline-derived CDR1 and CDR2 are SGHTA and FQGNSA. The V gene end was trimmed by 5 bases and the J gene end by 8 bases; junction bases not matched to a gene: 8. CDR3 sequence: CASSRPGQPEKLFF. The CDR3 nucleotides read TGTGCCAGCAGCCGGCCGGGACAGCCGGAAAAACTGTTTTTT.

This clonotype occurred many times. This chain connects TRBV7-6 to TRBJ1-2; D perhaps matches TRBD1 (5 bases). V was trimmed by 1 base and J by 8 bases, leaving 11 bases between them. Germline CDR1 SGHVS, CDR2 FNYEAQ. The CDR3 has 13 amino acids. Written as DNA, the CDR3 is TGTGCCAGCAGCTTAGGGCAGGGAGAGGGCTACACCTTC. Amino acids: CASSLGQGEGYTF. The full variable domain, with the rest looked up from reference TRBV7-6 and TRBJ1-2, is GAGVSQSPRYKVTKRGQDVALRCDPISGHVSLYWYRQALGQGPEFLTYFNYEAQQDKSGLPNDRFSAERPEGSISTLTIQRTEQRDSAMYRCASSLGQGEGYTFGSGTRLTVV.

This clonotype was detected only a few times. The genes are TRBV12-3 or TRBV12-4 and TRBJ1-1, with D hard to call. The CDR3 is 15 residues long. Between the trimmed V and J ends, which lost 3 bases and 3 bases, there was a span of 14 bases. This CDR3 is CASSFFGERHTEAFF. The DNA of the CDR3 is TGTGCCAGCAGTTTTTTTGGCGAAAGACACACTGAAGCTTTCTTT.

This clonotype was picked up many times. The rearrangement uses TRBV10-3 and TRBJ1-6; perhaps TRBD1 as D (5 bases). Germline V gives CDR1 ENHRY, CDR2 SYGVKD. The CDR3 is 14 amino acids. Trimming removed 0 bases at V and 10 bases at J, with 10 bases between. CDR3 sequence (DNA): TGTGCCATCAGTGAGTCGAACGGGGGATCACCCCTCCACTTT. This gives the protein CAISESNGGSPLHF.

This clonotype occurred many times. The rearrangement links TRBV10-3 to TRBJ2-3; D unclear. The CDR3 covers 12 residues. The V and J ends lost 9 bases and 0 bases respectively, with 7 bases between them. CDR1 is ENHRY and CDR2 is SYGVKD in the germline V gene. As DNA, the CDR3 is TGTGCCATATCGGCTAGCACAGATACGCAGTATTTT. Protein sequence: CAISASTDTQYF.

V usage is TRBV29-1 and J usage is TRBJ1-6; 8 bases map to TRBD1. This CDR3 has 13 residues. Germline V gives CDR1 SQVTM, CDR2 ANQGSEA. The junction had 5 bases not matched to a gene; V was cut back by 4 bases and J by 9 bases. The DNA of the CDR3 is TGCAGCGTTGCGGACAGGGACGGTTCACCCCTCCACTTT. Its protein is CSVADRDGSPLHF. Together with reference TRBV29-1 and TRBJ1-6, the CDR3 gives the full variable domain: SAVISQKPSRDICQRGTSLTIQCQVDSQVTMMFWYRQQPGQSLTLIATANQGSEATYESGFVIDKFPISRPNLTFSTLTVSNMSPEDSSIYLCSVADRDGSPLHFGNGTRLTVT.

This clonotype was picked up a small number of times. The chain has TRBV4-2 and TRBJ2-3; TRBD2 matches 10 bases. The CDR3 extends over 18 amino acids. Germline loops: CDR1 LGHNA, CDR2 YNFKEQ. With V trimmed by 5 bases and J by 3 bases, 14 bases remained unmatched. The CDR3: CASSIRGLSSGRTDTQYF. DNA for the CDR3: TGTGCCAGCAGCATTAGAGGGCTATCTAGCGGGAGAACAGATACGCAGTATTTT.

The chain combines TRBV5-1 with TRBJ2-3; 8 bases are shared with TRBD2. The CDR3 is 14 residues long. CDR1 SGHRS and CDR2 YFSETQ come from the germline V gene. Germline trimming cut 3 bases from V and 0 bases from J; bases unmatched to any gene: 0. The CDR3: CASSWTSSTDTQYF. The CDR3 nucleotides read TGCGCCAGCAGCTGGACTAGCAGCACAGATACGCAGTATTTT.

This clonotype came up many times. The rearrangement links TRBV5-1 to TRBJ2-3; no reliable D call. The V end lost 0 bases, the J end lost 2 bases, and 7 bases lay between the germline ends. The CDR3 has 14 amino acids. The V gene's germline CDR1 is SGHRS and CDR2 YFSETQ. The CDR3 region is CASSLGRATDTQYF. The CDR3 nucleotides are TGCGCCAGCAGCTTGGGGCGAGCCACAGATACGCAGTATTTT. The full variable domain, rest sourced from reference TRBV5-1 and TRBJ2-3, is KAGVTQTPRYLIKTRGQQVTLSCSPISGHRSVSWYQQTPGQGLQFLFEYFSETQRNKGNFPGRFSGRQFSNSRSEMNVSTLELGDSALYLCASSLGRATDTQYFGPGTRLTVL.

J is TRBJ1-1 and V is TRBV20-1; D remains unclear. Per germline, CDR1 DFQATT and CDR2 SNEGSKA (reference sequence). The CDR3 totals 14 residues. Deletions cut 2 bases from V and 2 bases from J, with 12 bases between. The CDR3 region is CSARFRGRNTEAFF. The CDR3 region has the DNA TGCAGTGCTAGATTTAGAGGTCGTAACACTGAAGCTTTCTTT.

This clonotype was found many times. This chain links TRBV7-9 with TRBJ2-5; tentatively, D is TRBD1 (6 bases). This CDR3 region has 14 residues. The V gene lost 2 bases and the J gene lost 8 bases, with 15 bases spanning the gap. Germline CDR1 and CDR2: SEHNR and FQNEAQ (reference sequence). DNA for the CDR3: TGTGCCAGCAGCTTAAAAGGACAGTCAGCTACCCAGTACTTC. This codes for CASSLKGQSATQYF.

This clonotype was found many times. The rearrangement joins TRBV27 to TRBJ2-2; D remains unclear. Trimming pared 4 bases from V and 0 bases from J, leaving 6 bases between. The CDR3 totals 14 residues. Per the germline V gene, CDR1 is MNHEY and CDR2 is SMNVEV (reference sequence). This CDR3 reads CASSSPPNTGELFF. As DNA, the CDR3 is TGTGCCAGCAGTTCACCGCCGAACACCGGGGAGCTGTTTTTT.

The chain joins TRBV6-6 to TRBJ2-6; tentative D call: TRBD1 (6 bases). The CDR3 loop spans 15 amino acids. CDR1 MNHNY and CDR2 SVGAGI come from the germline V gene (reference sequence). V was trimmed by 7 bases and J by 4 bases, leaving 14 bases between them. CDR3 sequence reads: CASIQGSSGANVLTF. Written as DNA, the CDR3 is TGTGCCAGCATCCAGGGGAGCTCCGGGGCCAACGTCCTGACTTTC.